This TCR beta chain was sequenced for a study of T cell responses to AZD1222 COVID-19 vaccine. Regarding the study as a whole: Compared with day 0, the breadth and depth of the Spike-specific TCR repertoire rose significantly after two doses of AZD1222. Per reports, nearly half of all spike-specific TCRs target regions that are unmutated in variants. Donors in the cohort were predominantly white British and more often female, and clonal diversity was possibly underestimated. Repertoire sampling was restricted to post-peak T cell response timepoints.

In the case of this clone: Its antigen is unidentified.

The assay was immunoSEQ multiplex PCR, and TCRdb's table has in-frame clones only and misses some. The data show 80,000 to 95,000 clones, with around 92% seen just once and around 2.8% held by the top ten. CDR1 GTSNPN and CDR2 SVGIG come from the germline V gene (reference sequence). The V gene end was trimmed by 6 bases and the J gene end by 4 bases; junction bases not matched to a gene: 9. CDR3 size: 15 residues. The sample was peripheral blood, taken on day 0 of MenACWY control vaccination. The J gene is TRBJ1-2, the V gene TRBV30; 12 bases are a match to TRBD1. This receptor was identified in an adult in good health. CDR3 loop: CACGTGGGRSYGYTF. The CDR3 DNA sequence: TGTGCCTGCGGGACAGGGGGCGGTCGCAGCTATGGCTACACCTTC.